The 3 T cell receptor beta chains below all came from one sample that was sequenced in a study of blood T cell repertoires in COVID-19. Profiled with immunoSEQ multiplex PCR; TCRdb holds only in-frame clones, not every one. The table has 300,000 to 400,000 clones, 70% to 90% seen once. The sequencing sample was made of PBMCs or T cells enriched from blood (not recorded which). The source is a woman in her forties with acute COVID-19.

The V gene is TRBV27, the J gene TRBJ2-1; D is possibly TRBD1 (6 bases). The V end lost 4 bases, the J end lost 4 bases, and 20 bases lay between the germline ends. The germline CDR1 and CDR2 sequences are MNHEY and SMNVEV (reference sequence). The length of the CDR3 is 17 residues. CDR3 nucleotide sequence: TGTGCCAGCAGTTCATACTACTACCCCACAGGGTACAATGAGCAGTTCTTC. Its translation is CASSSYYYPTGYNEQFF.

This clone has only one observation. This rearrangement joins TRBV19 to TRBJ1-1, with D tentatively TRBD1 (6 bases). In germline, CDR1 is LNHDA, CDR2 SQIVND (reference sequence). V gave up 7 bases and J gave up 3 bases, with 12 bases separating them. The CDR3 spans 13 residues. As DNA, the CDR3 is TGTGCCAGTATGGCATACAGGGACACTGAAGCTTTCTTT. Residues: CASMAYRDTEAFF. The full variable domain, in which reference TRBV19 and TRBJ1-1 provide the parts outside the CDR3, is DGGITQSPKYLFRKEGQNVTLSCEQNLNHDAMYWYRQDPGQGLRLIYYSQIVNDFQKGDIAEGYSVSREKKESFPLTVTSAQKNPTAFYLCASMAYRDTEAFFGQGTRLTVV.

The chain recombines TRBV7-2 with TRBJ1-4; 7 bases agree with TRBD1. This CDR3 spans 18 amino acids. With V trimmed by 5 bases and J by 5 bases, 17 bases remained unmatched. Looked up from germline, CDR1 is SGHTA and CDR2 is FQGNSA. CDR3 coding DNA: TGTGCCAGCAGCACTCGGGTGAACCCAGGGGGGCTAAATGAAAAACTGTTTTTT. Protein sequence: CASSTRVNPGGLNEKLFF.